The clone carrying this TCR beta chain was counted only a few times. Its target is not known. The second PCR ran about 6 to 12 cycles with a sample-barcoded 5' primer and J-beta primers. A template-switch adaptor with 12 random nucleotides tagged each cDNA molecule. TCRdb reanalysed the 5' RACE reads using MiXCR and keeps one entry per CDR3 protein. The sample carries about 1.5 million distinct CDR3 sequences, roughly 43% recorded once. Ranging in age from roughly 6 to 90, the donors were healthy Caucasian individuals from Russia. The ends lost 5 bases at V and 3 bases at J; junction bases unmatched: 6. Germline CDR1 SGHTA, CDR2 FQGNSA. The CDR3 spans 14 residues. These data belong to a study of blood T cells in healthy people across ages. Overall study findings and caveats: Relative to aged donors, long-lived donors carried more naive CD4+ cells and displayed higher diversity. Roughly linear declines in TCR beta diversity per million T cells occurred with age.

The receptor was isolated from a woman in her late teens or twenties in good health. Sequences were obtained from blood. The chain carries TRBV7-2 and TRBJ2-5; TRBD1 matches at 7 bases. The CDR3 spells CASSHNRGKETQYF. The CDR3 nucleotides are TGTGCCAGCAGCCACAACAGGGGTAAAGAGACCCAGTACTTC. Variable domain in full (rest from reference TRBV7-2 and TRBJ2-5): GAGVSQSPSNKVTEKGKDVELRCDPISGHTALYWYRQSLGQGLEFLIYFQGNSAPDKSGLPSDRFSAERTGGSVSTLTIQRTQQEDSAVYLCASSHNRGKETQYFGPGTRLLVL.